These 32 T cell receptor beta chains share one sample of origin, sequenced in a study of T cell responses to AZD1222 COVID-19 vaccine. TCRdb's copy holds only in-frame clones and misses some; the assay was immunoSEQ multiplex PCR. Of around 100,000 clones in the sample, 70% to 90% were seen once. The starting material was peripheral blood, obtained 28 days after the second AZD1222 dose. The receptors derive from an adult who received the AZD1222 COVID-19 vaccine.

The chain carries TRBV5-1 and TRBJ2-7; D call uncertain. Trimming cost V 0 bases and J 5 bases, with 12 bases left between them. The CDR3 has 14 residues. Germline assignment: CDR1 SGHRS and CDR2 YFSETQ. Here the CDR3 reads CASSLDLTYHEQYF. For the CDR3, the DNA is TGCGCCAGCAGCTTGGATTTAACTTACCACGAGCAGTACTTC. The variable domain in full, with the rest retrieved from reference TRBV5-1 and TRBJ2-7, is KAGVTQTPRYLIKTRGQQVTLSCSPISGHRSVSWYQQTPGQGLQFLFEYFSETQRNKGNFPGRFSGRQFSNSRSEMNVSTLELGDSALYLCASSLDLTYHEQYFGPGTRLTVT.

About this clone itself: Other DNA sequences in this specimen translate into the identical CDR3. The chain has TRBV9 and TRBJ2-1, with D unresolved. Germline V lookup: CDR1 SGDLS, CDR2 YYNGEE. The V gene lost 2 bases and the J gene lost 3 bases, with 6 bases spanning the gap. CDR3 length: 13 residues. The CDR3 DNA reads TGTGCCAGCAGCGTCGGACGCTACAATGAGCAGTTCTTC. Translated: CASSVGRYNEQFF. Looking up the rest from reference TRBV9 and TRBJ2-1 gives the full variable domain: DSGVTQTPKHLITATGQRVTLRCSPRSGDLSVYWYQQSLDQGLQFLIQYYNGEERAKGNILERFSAQQFPDLHSELNLSSLELGDSALYFCASSVGRYNEQFFGPGTRLTVL.

The chain combines TRBV7-9 with TRBJ1-1; D might be TRBD1 (6 bases). Per the germline V gene, CDR1 is SEHNR and CDR2 is FQNEAQ (reference sequence). Trimming removed 5 bases from V and 4 bases from J, with 14 bases in between. The CDR3 sequence is 14 residues long. CDR3 bases: TGTGCCAGCAGCCTCGACAGGATGAGCACTGAAGCTTTCTTT. As protein: CASSLDRMSTEAFF.

V gene TRBV19 combines with J gene TRBJ1-4; D possibly corresponds to TRBD1 (5 bases). Germline-derived CDR1 and CDR2 are LNHDA and SQIVND (reference sequence). This CDR3 contains 17 residues. Trimming took off 4 bases at V and 3 bases at J, with 18 bases between the two ends. Written as DNA, the CDR3 is TGTGCCAGTAGTACTCGGGACTGGGCTATTTCTAATGAAAAACTGTTTTTT. The encoded protein is CASSTRDWAISNEKLFF. The variable domain in full, completed from reference TRBV19 and TRBJ1-4, reads DGGITQSPKYLFRKEGQNVTLSCEQNLNHDAMYWYRQDPGQGLRLIYYSQIVNDFQKGDIAEGYSVSREKKESFPLTVTSAQKNPTAFYLCASSTRDWAISNEKLFFGSGTQLSVL.

With regard to this clone: The junction differs from germline at one of its ends, possibly a read error. Written as DNA, the CDR3 is TGCGCCACCAGCCGACTAGGACAGGGAGTTTCGGATACGCAGTATTTT. As protein: CATSRLGQGVSDTQYF. J is TRBJ2-3 and V is TRBV4-1; 8 bases agree with TRBD1. CDR3 size: 16 residues. CDR1 and CDR2 (germline): MGHRA, YSYEKL.

The chain is built from TRBV24-1 and TRBJ1-2; 8 nucleotides agree with TRBD1. J was trimmed by 2 bases and V by 2 bases; bases with no gene match: 0. Germline CDR1 and CDR2: KGHDR and SFDVKD. The CDR3 contains 14 residues. The CDR3 nucleotides read TGTGCCACCAGTGATTACAGGGGGAACTATGGCTACACCTTC. Its protein product is CATSDYRGNYGYTF.

The genes are TRBV19 and TRBJ1-1; TRBD1 matches at 8 bases. The CDR3 covers 13 residues. The germline V gene has CDR1 LNHDA and CDR2 SQIVND (reference sequence). Unmatched junction bases numbered 8, after V lost 4 bases and J lost 10 bases. CDR3 region: CASSKAGQGRAFF. DNA for the CDR3: TGTGCCAGTAGTAAGGCCGGACAGGGTCGAGCTTTCTTT.

This clone has only one observation. This chain connects TRBV27 to TRBJ2-7; no clear D gene. V lost 4 bases and J lost 3, with 10 bases in between. Germline V gene data show CDR1 as MNHEY and CDR2 as SMNVEV (reference sequence). The CDR3 covers 13 residues. DNA for the CDR3: TGTGCCAGCAGTTCCCGGTCCTACTACGAGCAGTACTTC. Translation gives CASSSRSYYEQYF.

The chain combines TRBV2 with TRBJ2-7; D may be TRBD1 (7 bases). The CDR3 has 18 amino acids. In germline, CDR1 is SNHLY, CDR2 FYNNEI. V was cut by 4 bases and J by 3 bases, with 25 bases left in between. CDR3 bases: TGTGCCAGCAGTGGAGGTCATGGGGGGACAGCGGAACACTACGAGCAGTACTTC. It encodes CASSGGHGGTAEHYEQYF.

The J gene is TRBJ2-1, the V gene TRBV30; 10 nucleotides match TRBD2. The ends lost 3 bases at V and 8 bases at J; junction bases unmatched: 13. Germline V gives CDR1 GTSNPN, CDR2 SVGIG (reference sequence). This CDR3 is 16 amino acids long. The CDR3 is CAWSKSSGRPGDEQFF. The CDR3 region has the DNA TGTGCCTGGAGCAAGAGTAGCGGGAGGCCGGGGGATGAGCAGTTCTTC.

The chain combines TRBV7-8 with TRBJ1-1; tentatively, D is TRBD1 (5 bases). V lost 1 base to trimming and J lost 5 bases, with 11 bases between them. This CDR3 has 14 residues. In germline, CDR1 is SGHVS, CDR2 FQNEAQ. Here the CDR3 reads CASSLGGVRTEAFF. In DNA form, the CDR3 reads TGTGCCAGCAGCTTAGGAGGGGTTAGAACTGAAGCTTTCTTT.

This chain joins TRBV7-8 and TRBJ2-3, with 7 bases lining up with TRBD2. This CDR3 spans 16 amino acids. Trimming took 3 bases from V and 4 from J; bases not matched to a gene: 10. The germline V gene encodes CDR1 SGHVS and CDR2 FQNEAQ. CDR3 nucleotide sequence: TGTGCCAGCAGCTTCTTTGGGAGGGCCATCGCAGATACGCAGTATTTT. Its translation is CASSFFGRAIADTQYF.

The chain uses TRBV3-1 (or the pseudogene TRBV3-2) and TRBJ2-7; 12 nucleotides align to TRBD1. Trimming cost V 1 base and J 4 bases; bases outside gene matches: 2. The CDR3 sequence is 15 residues long. Germline CDR1 reads LGHDT; CDR2 reads YNNKEL (reference sequence). The CDR3 bases are TGTGCCAGCAGCCAAGCGGGACAGGGGGCTTACGAGCAGTACTTC. Residues: CASSQAGQGAYEQYF.

The CDR3 is CASSRERSYNEQFF. CDR3 nucleotide sequence: TGTGCCAGCAGCAGGGAACGCTCCTACAATGAGCAGTTCTTC. The V call is TRBV2, the J call TRBJ2-1, with D tentatively TRBD1 (5 bases). The CDR3 consists of 14 residues. Germline V gene data show CDR1 as SNHLY and CDR2 as FYNNEI. Trimming shortened V by 6 bases and J by 0 bases, and 9 bases separated the two germline ends.

The chain has TRBV30 and TRBJ1-1, with no clear D. V was clipped by 5 bases and J by 4 bases, with 14 bases between them. The CDR3 loop spans 13 amino acids. CDR1 and CDR2 (germline): GTSNPN, SVGIG (reference sequence). The CDR3 DNA sequence: TGTGCCTGGGGGCAGGTACTGGGCACTGAAGCTTTCTTT. The encoded protein is CAWGQVLGTEAFF.

The chain carries TRBV9 and TRBJ2-7; 7 nucleotides match TRBD2. The junction had 5 bases not matched to a gene; V was cut back by 0 bases and J by 2 bases. CDR3 length equals 15 residues. Germline V CDR1 and CDR2: SGDLS, YYNGEE. The CDR3 nucleotides are TGTGCCAGCAGCGTAGGAGGCGGGAGTGCCTACGAGCAGTACTTC. It specifies CASSVGGGSAYEQYF.

This clone was recorded once. This rearrangement joins TRBV6-5 to TRBJ2-5, with TRBD2 identical over 10 bases. The CDR3 is made up of 14 amino acids. The germline V gene has CDR1 MNHEY and CDR2 SVGAGI. With 5 bases clipped from V and 5 bases from J, the junction kept 5 bases outside the gene matches. The DNA for the CDR3 is TGTGCCAGCAGTAGCGGGAGGGCCCCGGAGACCCAGTACTTC. Translated: CASSSGRAPETQYF.

In DNA form, the CDR3 reads TGTGCCAGCAGTGGAATAGCGGGAGAAGGCGGGCACACAGATACGCAGTATTTT. The encoded protein is CASSGIAGEGGHTDTQYF. The V gene is TRBV6-1, the J gene TRBJ2-3; TRBD2 aligns across 9 bases. The CDR3 is 18 residues long. The germline CDR1 and CDR2 sequences are MNHNS and SASEGT. Losses at the gene ends were 4 bases for V and 2 bases for J; bases not matched to a gene: 13.

Here the CDR3 DNA reads TGTGCCAGCAGTTACCTTGGGGGGCAAAGGCGACGCGGCTACACCTTC. Translating it yields CASSYLGGQRRRGYTF. The chain is built from TRBV6-5 and TRBJ1-2; D possibly corresponds to TRBD1 (6 bases). Deletions cut 2 bases from V and 8 bases from J, with 21 bases between. This CDR3 is 16 amino acids long. Germline assignment: CDR1 MNHEY and CDR2 SVGAGI.

This chain joins TRBV10-2 and TRBJ1-5; no clear D gene. The germline gives CDR1 WSHSY, CDR2 SAAADI. This CDR3 contains 16 residues. The V end was cut by 0 bases, the J end by 4 bases, with 13 bases between. CDR3 amino acids: CASSESTLGPNQPQHF. The CDR3 coding sequence is TGCGCCAGCAGTGAGTCCACCTTGGGTCCAAATCAGCCCCAGCATTTT.

This clone was detected once. V and J are TRBV5-5 and TRBJ2-5; 8 nucleotides match TRBD1. Trimming took 3 bases from V and 6 from J; bases not matched to a gene: 7. Germline V lookup: CDR1 SGHKS, CDR2 YYEKEE (reference sequence). The CDR3 covers 14 residues. The CDR3 sequence: CASSWAQGVKTQYF. In DNA, the CDR3 is TGTGCCAGCAGCTGGGCACAGGGGGTGAAGACCCAGTACTTC.

This clone came up a few times. Distinct nucleotide sequences in the sample also encode this CDR3. V usage is TRBV29-1 and J usage is TRBJ1-5; D perhaps matches TRBD1 (6 bases). V dropped 3 bases and J dropped 4 bases, with 10 bases sitting between them. The CDR3 sequence is 13 residues long. Germline V gene lookup returns CDR1 SQVTM and CDR2 ANQGSEA. The CDR3 spells CSVDQGPNQPQHF. CDR3 DNA: TGCAGCGTTGACCAGGGGCCTAATCAGCCCCAGCATTTT.

The chain couples TRBV19 to TRBJ1-1; TRBD1 matches at 8 bases. J gave up 4 bases and V 4 bases, and 5 bases lay outside the gene matches. Per the germline V gene, CDR1 is LNHDA and CDR2 is SQIVND (reference sequence). The CDR3 is 14 residues long. The CDR3: CASSTDTGGTEAFF. The CDR3 DNA follows: TGTGCCAGTAGTACCGACACAGGGGGCACTGAAGCTTTCTTT.

CDR3 nucleotide sequence: TGTGCCAGTAGTATAGATGGCAGGGGAAACTATGGCTACACCTTC. It specifies CASSIDGRGNYGYTF. The rearrangement uses TRBV19 and TRBJ1-2, with D possibly matching TRBD1 (6 bases). Per germline, CDR1 LNHDA and CDR2 SQIVND (reference sequence). The CDR3 length is 15 residues. V lost 0 bases and J lost 2, with 10 bases in between. Variable domain in full (rest from reference TRBV19 and TRBJ1-2): DGGITQSPKYLFRKEGQNVTLSCEQNLNHDAMYWYRQDPGQGLRLIYYSQIVNDFQKGDIAEGYSVSREKKESFPLTVTSAQKNPTAFYLCASSIDGRGNYGYTFGSGTRLTVV.

The chain employs TRBV5-1 and TRBJ1-1; 7 bases line up with TRBD1. Germline assignment: CDR1 SGHRS and CDR2 YFSETQ. V shed 1 base and J 6 bases; nucleotides not matched to a gene: 6. This CDR3 has 14 residues. The CDR3 DNA sequence: TGCGCCAGCAGCTTGTCACAGGGGTTGGCTGAAGCTTTCTTT. Its translation is CASSLSQGLAEAFF.

The CDR3 reads CASEANTEAFF. CDR3 nucleotides: TGTGCCAGCGAAGCGAACACTGAAGCTTTCTTT. The chain recombines TRBV6-5 with TRBJ1-1; D gene uncertain. CDR1 and CDR2 from the germline V gene are MNHEY and SVGAGI. Trimming took 8 bases from V and 1 from J, leaving 5 bases between them. The CDR3 contains 11 residues.

The CDR3 nucleotides read TGTGCCAGCAGCCCGGTGACTAGCGGGGTCTACAATGAGCAGTTCTTC. Protein sequence: CASSPVTSGVYNEQFF. V gene TRBV13 combines with J gene TRBJ2-1, with 11 nucleotides matching TRBD2. The V gene end was trimmed by 5 bases and the J gene end by 3 bases; junction bases not matched to a gene: 6. Germline V gene sequence: CDR1 PRHDT, CDR2 FYEKMQ (reference sequence). This CDR3 region has 16 residues. Full variable domain (rest looked up from reference TRBV13 and TRBJ2-1): AAGVIQSPRHLIKEKRETATLKCYPIPRHDTVYWYQQGPGQDPQFLISFYEKMQSDKGSIPDRFSAQQFSDYHSELNMSSLELGDSALYFCASSPVTSGVYNEQFFGPGTRLTVL.

This CDR3 is CASSLGTEAFF. For the CDR3, the DNA is TGTGCCAGCTCTCTAGGGACTGAAGCTTTCTTT. The chain joins TRBV25-1 to TRBJ1-1; the D is unclear. Germline CDR1 reads MGHDK; CDR2 reads SYGVNS. The CDR3 has 11 residues. Between the trimmed V and J ends, which lost 8 bases and 5 bases, there was a span of 9 bases.

V and J are TRBV5-1 and TRBJ1-1, with D perhaps TRBD1 (6 bases). V shed 0 bases and J shed 5 bases, with 17 bases lying between them. The CDR3 is made up of 16 amino acids. Germline V gene lookup returns CDR1 SGHRS and CDR2 YFSETQ. The CDR3 sequence is CASSLEGLGARTEAFF. In nucleotides, the CDR3 is TGCGCCAGCAGCTTGGAAGGGCTGGGGGCGAGGACTGAAGCTTTCTTT. The full variable domain, with the rest looked up from reference TRBV5-1 and TRBJ1-1, is KAGVTQTPRYLIKTRGQQVTLSCSPISGHRSVSWYQQTPGQGLQFLFEYFSETQRNKGNFPGRFSGRQFSNSRSEMNVSTLELGDSALYLCASSLEGLGARTEAFFGQGTRLTVV.

This chain connects TRBV10-3 to TRBJ1-6; TRBD1 might be the D (6 bases). CDR3 length: 14 residues. V was clipped by 6 bases and J by 5 bases, with 11 bases between them. Per germline, CDR1 ENHRY and CDR2 SYGVKD. The CDR3 sequence: CAIRSTGDNSPLHF. Written as DNA, the CDR3 is TGTGCCATCAGGTCGACAGGAGATAATTCACCCCTCCACTTT.

This chain links TRBV5-4 with TRBJ2-1; 7 positions agree with TRBD2. The CDR3 runs 15 residues. Looked up from germline, CDR1 is SGHNT and CDR2 is YYREEE (reference sequence). V shed 7 bases and J 6 bases; nucleotides not matched to a gene: 13. For the CDR3, the DNA is TGTGCCAGCTCGTCTGCGGGAGATCGGCTCAATGAGCAGTTCTTC. Translating gives CASSSAGDRLNEQFF.

The chain recombines TRBV7-9 with TRBJ1-2; maybe TRBD1 (6 bases). The CDR3 totals 15 residues. V gave up 1 base and J gave up 6 bases, with 15 bases separating them. Germline loops: CDR1 SEHNR, CDR2 FQNEAQ (reference sequence). The CDR3 sequence is CASSLVGRGLDGYTF. As DNA, the CDR3 is TGTGCCAGCAGCTTAGTGGGCAGGGGTCTGGATGGCTACACCTTC. The full variable domain, completed using reference TRBV7-9 and TRBJ1-2, is DTGVSQNPRHKITKRGQNVTFRCDPISEHNRLYWYRQTLGQGPEFLTYFQNEAQLEKSRLLSDRFSAERPKGSFSTLEIQRTEQGDSAMYLCASSLVGRGLDGYTFGSGTRLTVV.